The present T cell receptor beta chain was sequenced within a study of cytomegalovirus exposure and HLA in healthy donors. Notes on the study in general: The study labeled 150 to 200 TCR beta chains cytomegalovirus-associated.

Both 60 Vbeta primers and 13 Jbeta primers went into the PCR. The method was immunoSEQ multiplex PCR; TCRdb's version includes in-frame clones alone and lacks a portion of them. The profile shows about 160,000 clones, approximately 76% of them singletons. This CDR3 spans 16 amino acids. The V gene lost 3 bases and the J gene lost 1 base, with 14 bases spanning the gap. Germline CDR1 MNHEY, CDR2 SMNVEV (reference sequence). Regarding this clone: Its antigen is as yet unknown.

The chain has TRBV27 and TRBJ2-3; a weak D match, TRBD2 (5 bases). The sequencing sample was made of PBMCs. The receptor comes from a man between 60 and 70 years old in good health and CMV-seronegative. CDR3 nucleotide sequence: TGTGCCAGCAGTTTTTCCAGCGGCCCTGGCACAGATACGCAGTATTTT. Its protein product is CASSFSSGPGTDTQYF.